The 10 T cell receptor beta chains presented below share a single source sample, sequenced in a study of T cells in Graves' hyperthyroidism and ophthalmopathy. Using RNA transcripts as the source, TCR beta CDR3 regions were amplified. Initially, a first-round RT-PCR of the TCR CDR3 employed the HTBI primer set. TCRdb reprocessed the multiplex PCR reads with MiXCR, giving one entry per CDR3 protein. The sample yields roughly 800,000 distinct CDR3 sequences, 35% to 40% seen once. Sequenced sample: blood. The receptor source for this set is a man aged 18 to 29 with Graves' hyperthyroidism.

This chain connects TRBV24-1 to TRBJ1-3; D not resolved. V was cut by 7 bases and J by 0 bases, with 6 bases left in between. Germline lookup yields CDR1 KGHDR and CDR2 SFDVKD. The CDR3 is 13 amino acids. In nucleotides, the CDR3 is TGTGCCACCAGAGGAGCCTCTGGAAACACCATATATTTT. This encodes CATRGASGNTIYF.

The table lists this clonotype with many counts. The chain joins TRBV7-9 to TRBJ2-2; D call uncertain. Trimming took 5 bases from V and 13 from J, leaving 11 bases between them. Looked up from germline, CDR1 is SEHNR and CDR2 is FQNEAQ (reference sequence). This CDR3 contains 11 residues. CDR3 protein: CASSVNWGLFF. CDR3 in DNA: TGTGCCAGCAGCGTGAACTGGGGGCTGTTTTTT.

A few counts support this clonotype. This chain joins TRBV5-1 and TRBJ2-7; D uncertain. The germline V gene has CDR1 SGHRS and CDR2 YFSETQ. The CDR3 spans 13 residues. Between the trimmed V and J ends, which lost 0 bases and 3 bases, there was a span of 7 bases. For the CDR3, the DNA is TGCGCCAGCAGCTTGGGGGCAGACTACGAGCAGTACTTC. Translated, it gives CASSLGADYEQYF.

This clonotype was observed a few times. The rearrangement links TRBV10-3 to TRBJ2-5, with D perhaps given as TRBD1 or TRBD2 (5 bases each). V lost 4 bases and J 4 bases, leaving 13 bases between the germline ends. CDR1 is ENHRY and CDR2 is SYGVKD in the germline V gene. The CDR3 is made up of 14 amino acids. CDR3 nucleotides: TGTGCCATCAGTGTCGAGGGGCCCCCAGAGACCCAGTACTTC. Residues: CAISVEGPPETQYF.

The chain recombines TRBV4-1 with TRBJ1-6; no firm D call. The V gene lost 0 bases and the J gene lost 11 bases, with 14 bases spanning the gap. Germline V lookup: CDR1 MGHRA, CDR2 YSYEKL. The CDR3 contains 15 residues. The DNA of the CDR3 is TGCGCCAGCAGCCAAGAATCTCTCAAGGGAACACCCCTCCACTTT. This gives the protein CASSQESLKGTPLHF.

The chain couples TRBV12-3 or TRBV12-4 to TRBJ1-1; D remains unclear. The CDR3 is 11 residues long. V was shortened by 2 bases and J by 10 bases, with 8 bases between the two germline ends. CDR3 residues: CASSLSRGAFF. The DNA for the CDR3 is TGTGCCAGCAGTTTATCAAGAGGAGCTTTCTTT.

A remark on this clonotype: One end of the junction varies from germline; a read error may be responsible. V and J are TRBV7-2 and TRBJ1-4, with unresolved D. The CDR3 extends over 16 amino acids. Germline V CDR1 and CDR2: SGHTA, FQGNSA. This CDR3 reads CANSLGVYGANEKLFF. Here the CDR3 DNA reads TGTGCCAACAGCCTTGGGGTATATGGGGCTAATGAAAAACTGTTTTTT. The full variable domain, with the rest looked up from reference TRBV7-2 and TRBJ1-4, is GAGVSQSPSNKVTEKGKDVELRCDPISGHTALYWYRQSLGQGLEFLIYFQGNSAPDKSGLPSDRFSAERTGGSVSTLTIQRTQQEDSAVYLCANSLGVYGANEKLFFGSGTQLSVL.

The chain couples TRBV7-2 to TRBJ1-2; D uncertain. The CDR3 is 13 amino acids. V was pared by 5 bases and J by 8 bases, with 15 bases between. The germline gives CDR1 SGHTA, CDR2 FQGNSA. CDR3 nucleotides: TGTGCCAGCAGCCCTCGGGCTGGGGTCGGCTACACCTTC. Encoded protein: CASSPRAGVGYTF.

This clonotype was detected ten times or more. The chain joins TRBV7-9 to TRBJ1-1; unclear D gene. Trimming removed 5 bases at V and 1 base at J, with 11 bases between. Germline CDR1 SEHNR, CDR2 FQNEAQ (reference sequence). This CDR3 spans 14 amino acids. DNA for the CDR3: TGTGCCAGCAGCCCGCCAAGGGCGAACACTGAAGCTTTCTTT. Translated: CASSPPRANTEAFF.

The gene calls are TRBV20-1 and TRBJ1-4; D gene ambiguous. V gave up 2 bases and J gave up 7 bases, with 14 bases separating them. The germline V gene encodes CDR1 DFQATT and CDR2 SNEGSKA (reference sequence). The CDR3 consists of 14 residues. CDR3 amino acids: CSARSGSRVEKLFF. CDR3 nucleotides: TGCAGTGCTAGATCGGGGTCGAGGGTTGAAAAACTGTTTTTT.